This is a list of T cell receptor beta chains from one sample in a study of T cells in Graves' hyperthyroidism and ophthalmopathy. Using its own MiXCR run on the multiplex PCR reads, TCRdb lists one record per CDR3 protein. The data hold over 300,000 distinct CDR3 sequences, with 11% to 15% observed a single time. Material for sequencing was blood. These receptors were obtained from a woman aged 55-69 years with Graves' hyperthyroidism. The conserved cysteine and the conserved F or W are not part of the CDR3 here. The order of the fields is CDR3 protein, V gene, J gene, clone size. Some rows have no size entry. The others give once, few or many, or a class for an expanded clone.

AWSAGFYEQY	TRBV30	TRBJ2-7	many
AWSEADTQY	TRBV30	TRBJ2-3	NA
ASSIPGTGVNSPLH	TRBV5-1	TRBJ1-6	many
ASSPASGSYNEQF	TRBV18	TRBJ2-1	many
ASSLRSRGEGTEAF	TRBV5-5	TRBJ1-1	many
ACFRSRGGYEQY	TRBV30	TRBJ2-7	many
ATSGTGGRAEAF	TRBV24-1	TRBJ1-1	many
ASSSAGTGKAYEQY	TRBV12-3/TRBV12-4	TRBJ2-7	NA
SVVYSPGQPQH	TRBV29-1	TRBJ1-5	NA
ASSLGGLAGADTQY	TRBV12-3/TRBV12-4	TRBJ2-3	NA
ASSPLEASNTGELF	TRBV13	TRBJ2-2	many
ASSLSGRLQETQY	TRBV5-4	TRBJ2-5	few
SVWTGNYGYT	TRBV29-1	TRBJ1-2	few
ASSSGLAGNYEQY	TRBV6-1	TRBJ2-7	NA
ASSPRLSGESEQF	TRBV5-1	TRBJ2-1	NA
ASSVGGKYEQY	TRBV10-1	TRBJ2-7	many
AWRQGRGYGYT	TRBV2	TRBJ1-2	many
ASSLGQGRNEQF	TRBV12-3/TRBV12-4	TRBJ2-1	many
ASGPRLAGVTGELF	TRBV12-5	TRBJ2-2	many
ASSLWSGDEQF	TRBV3-1	TRBJ2-1	NA
AWSMGLGYGYEQY	TRBV30	TRBJ2-7	many
ATSTGGLAGEETQY	TRBV15	TRBJ2-5	many